Included here is one TCR beta chain sequence, with context. The sample comes from a study of patients and donors after allogeneic stem cell transplantation. TCRdb re-derived calls from the RT-PCR reads in MiXCR, one entry per CDR3 protein. The table records about 88,000 distinct CDR3 sequences, under 50% of them present only once. The length of the CDR3 is 15 residues. The source is a human donor who was either an allogeneic HSCT recipient or a stem cell or donor lymphocyte infusion donor (not recorded which). It is not recorded whose cells these are; they may come from a transplant donor. The V and J genes are TRBV21-1 and TRBJ1-2; no check of the table's D call, TRBD1, against the DNA was made. TRBV21-1 is a known pseudogene. The sample comprised blood, either unsorted or a sorted T cell fraction (not recorded which). The CDR3 DNA reads TGTGCCAGCAGCAAAGGGGGCTTCGTAAAAAGGGGCTACACCTTC. Residues: CASSKGGFVKRGYTF.